This TCR beta chain was identified in a study of control samples from healthy donors and cancer patients. TCRdb keeps only in-frame clones here, not all; method: immunoSEQ multiplex PCR. The table records some 130,000 clones, roughly 95% of them present only once. This CDR3 comprises 13 residues. V was clipped by 5 bases and J by 0 bases, with 9 bases between them. The V gene's germline CDR1 is SGHRS and CDR2 YFSETQ. Sample: blood. V gene TRBV5-1 combines with J gene TRBJ2-7, with D possibly being TRBD1 (5 bases). This receptor was identified in a man aged 30 to 45 in good health. The CDR3: CASRLTASYEQYF. As DNA, the CDR3 is TGCGCCAGCAGATTGACAGCCTCCTACGAGCAGTACTTC.